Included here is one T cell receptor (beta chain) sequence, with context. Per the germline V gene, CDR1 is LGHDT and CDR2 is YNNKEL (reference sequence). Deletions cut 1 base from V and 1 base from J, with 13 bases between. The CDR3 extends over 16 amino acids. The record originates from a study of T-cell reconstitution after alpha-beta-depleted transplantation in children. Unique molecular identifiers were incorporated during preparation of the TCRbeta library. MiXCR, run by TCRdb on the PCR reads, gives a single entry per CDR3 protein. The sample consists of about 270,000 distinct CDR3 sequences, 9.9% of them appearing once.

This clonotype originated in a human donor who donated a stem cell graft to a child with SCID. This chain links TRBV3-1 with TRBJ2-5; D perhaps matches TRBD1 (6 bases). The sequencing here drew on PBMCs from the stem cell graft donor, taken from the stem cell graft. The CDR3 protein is CASSQVGRGTQETQYF. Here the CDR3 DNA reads TGTGCCAGCAGCCAAGTGGGCAGGGGAACCCAAGAGACCCAGTACTTC.